Sequencing of this T cell receptor beta chain was carried out in a study of control samples from healthy donors and cancer patients. Clones were sequenced by immunoSEQ multiplex PCR, and TCRdb holds only the in-frame ones, with some missing. The sample contains 100,000 to 150,000 clones, around 87% of which appear only once. CDR3 length equals 13 residues. V lost 7 bases to trimming and J lost 2 bases, with 12 bases between them. Germline loops: CDR1 MDHEN, CDR2 SYDVKM. The gene calls are TRBV28 and TRBJ2-7, with D perhaps TRBD2 (5 bases). This receptor was taken from a man between 60 and 70 years old in good health. The sequenced material came from blood. CDR3 DNA sequence: TGTGCCAGCATGGAGGACCGCCCCTACGAGCAGTACTTC. Translating it yields CASMEDRPYEQYF.